What follows are 25 T cell receptor beta chains derived from one specimen sequenced in a study of T cell changes during pregnancy in multiple sclerosis. Data came from immunoSEQ multiplex PCR; TCRdb stores just in-frame clones and leaves some out. The sample carries fewer than 85,000 clones, more than 85% recorded once. The material sequenced was peripheral blood, taken in the first trimester of pregnancy. The receptors come from a female donor in good health, enrolled as a control in a pregnancy study.

The chain couples TRBV5-1 to TRBJ2-7; 9 bases align to TRBD1. Per germline, CDR1 SGHRS and CDR2 YFSETQ. The CDR3 extends over 17 amino acids. Trimming took 2 bases from V and 1 from J; bases not matched to a gene: 10. The CDR3 spells CASSLLPDGTGSYEQYF. CDR3 nucleotide sequence: TGCGCCAGCAGCTTATTACCAGATGGGACAGGGTCCTACGAGCAGTACTTC.

This rearrangement joins TRBV28 to TRBJ1-2, with 8 bases that match TRBD1. Germline CDR1 and CDR2: MDHEN and SYDVKM. The CDR3 extends over 16 amino acids. V shed 3 bases and J 6 bases; nucleotides not matched to a gene: 12. CDR3 sequence (DNA): TGTGCCAGCAGTTTTTCGTACAGGCAGGGGGCCGATGGCTACACCTTC. Amino acids: CASSFSYRQGADGYTF.

This chain connects TRBV28 to TRBJ1-2; D is uncertain. V shed 3 bases and J shed 8 bases, with 10 bases lying between them. This CDR3 contains 12 residues. Looked up from germline, CDR1 is MDHEN and CDR2 is SYDVKM. The CDR3 nucleotides read TGTGCCAGCAGTTTCGAGAGCCTGGGCTACACCTTC. As protein: CASSFESLGYTF.

The chain has TRBV18 and TRBJ2-7, with D possibly being TRBD1 (6 bases). This CDR3 region has 15 residues. From germline, CDR1 is KGHSH and CDR2 LQKENI. Deletions cut 0 bases from V and 4 bases from J, with 13 bases between. CDR3 loop: CASSPPTGRTYEQYF. The CDR3 DNA sequence: TGTGCCAGCTCACCACCCACAGGGCGGACTTACGAGCAGTACTTC.

This chain connects TRBV28 to TRBJ2-3; the D gene is possibly TRBD1 (5 bases). Germline V gives CDR1 MDHEN, CDR2 SYDVKM. The CDR3 consists of 13 residues. Trimming took 5 bases from V and 3 from J, leaving 9 bases between them. CDR3 coding DNA: TGTGCCAGCAGTATCCGACAGACAGATACGCAGTATTTT. Its protein is CASSIRQTDTQYF.

V usage is TRBV7-9 and J usage is TRBJ2-7, with 7 bases identical to TRBD2. From germline, CDR1 is SEHNR and CDR2 FQNEAQ (reference sequence). V was pared by 2 bases and J by 3 bases, with 7 bases of the junction left unmatched. CDR3 size: 15 residues. CDR3 bases: TGTGCCAGCAGCTTAACTAGCGCGAGGGGCTACGAGCAGTACTTC. Translation: CASSLTSARGYEQYF.

V gene TRBV7-9 combines with J gene TRBJ1-2, with TRBD1 identical over 7 bases. The CDR3 has 14 residues. With V trimmed by 2 bases and J by 4 bases, 4 bases remained unmatched. The germline V gene encodes CDR1 SEHNR and CDR2 FQNEAQ (reference sequence). The CDR3 spells CASSLNDRVYGYTF. DNA for the CDR3: TGTGCCAGCAGCTTAAATGACAGGGTCTATGGCTACACCTTC.

The rearrangement links TRBV2 to TRBJ2-7; weak D call: TRBD2 (5 bases). This CDR3 comprises 13 residues. The germline gives CDR1 SNHLY, CDR2 FYNNEI. Trimming removed 4 bases at V and 2 bases at J, with 9 bases between. CDR3 residues: CASSGTGTYEQYF. CDR3 bases: TGTGCCAGCAGTGGGACTGGTACCTACGAGCAGTACTTC.

This clone was seen many times. CDR3 sequence (DNA): TGTGCCAGCAGCCAAGACAGCCCCACAATCTACGAGCAGTACTTC. Protein sequence: CASSQDSPTIYEQYF. This sequence joins TRBV2 and TRBJ2-7; tentatively, D is TRBD1 (5 bases). Trimming left V 6 bases short and J 3 bases short, with 18 bases between. The CDR3 covers 15 residues. Germline CDR1 is SNHLY and CDR2 is FYNNEI.

The CDR3, as DNA: TGTGCCAGCAGTTCCTTGACTAGCGGGAGGGCTGGAGAGACCCAGTACTTC. Translated: CASSSLTSGRAGETQYF. The rearrangement uses TRBV28 and TRBJ2-5; the match to TRBD2 covers 14 bases. V lost 4 bases, J lost 4 bases, and 8 bases stayed unmatched. Germline loops: CDR1 MDHEN, CDR2 SYDVKM. The CDR3 is made up of 17 amino acids.

The chain couples TRBV18 to TRBJ2-2; D unclear. Trimming shortened V by 0 bases and J by 6 bases, and 11 bases separated the two germline ends. CDR3 size: 15 residues. The germline V gene encodes CDR1 KGHSH and CDR2 LQKENI. In DNA form, the CDR3 reads TGTGCCAGCTCACCACCGAATTTCAGGTCCGGGGAGCTGTTTTTT. Its protein is CASSPPNFRSGELFF.

This clone was seen once. This chain uses TRBV27 with TRBJ1-2; D is perhaps TRBD1 (6 bases). From germline, CDR1 is MNHEY and CDR2 SMNVEV (reference sequence). The ends were cut back, 6 bases at V and 8 bases at J, with 16 bases in the middle. The CDR3 is made up of 13 amino acids. CDR3 DNA: TGTGCCAGCAGCTTGGCAGGGGAATGGGGCTACACCTTC. Protein product: CASSLAGEWGYTF.

The rearrangement joins TRBV7-9 to TRBJ2-7; TRBD2 might be the D (5 bases). There are 14 residues in the CDR3. The germline V and J ends were trimmed by 2 bases and 11 bases, with 19 bases remaining between them. In germline, CDR1 is SEHNR, CDR2 FQNEAQ (reference sequence). CDR3 in DNA: TGTGCCAGCAGCTTATTTCCGAACCGGGGAGAGGAGTACTTC. It yields the protein CASSLFPNRGEEYF.

The J gene is TRBJ2-5, the V gene TRBV28, with TRBD2 as a possible D gene (6 bases). Per the germline V gene, CDR1 is MDHEN and CDR2 is SYDVKM. V lost 7 bases and J lost 0, with 21 bases in between. The CDR3 is made up of 17 amino acids. The CDR3 DNA is TGTGCCAGCACCCCCCCCTTTGAAGGGAGGTACCAAGAGACCCAGTACTTC. Amino acid sequence: CASTPPFEGRYQETQYF. The full variable domain, in which reference TRBV28 and TRBJ2-5 provide the parts outside the CDR3, is DVKVTQSSRYLVKRTGEKVFLECVQDMDHENMFWYRQDPGLGLRLIYFSYDVKMKEKGDIPEGYSVSREKKERFSLILESASTNQTSMYLCASTPPFEGRYQETQYFGPGTRLLVL.

The chain uses TRBV2 and TRBJ2-7; D gene unclear. The V gene lost 5 bases and the J gene lost 2 bases, with 4 bases spanning the gap. The germline V gene encodes CDR1 SNHLY and CDR2 FYNNEI. The CDR3 runs 11 residues. The CDR3 nucleotides are TGTGCCAGCAGTTACACCTACGAGCAGTACTTC. Protein: CASSYTYEQYF.

Only one count was recorded for this clone. The chain joins TRBV6-1 to TRBJ1-1, with TRBD1 matching 7 bases. Unmatched junction bases numbered 6, after V lost 6 bases and J lost 8 bases. CDR3 length equals 12 residues. Germline assignment: CDR1 MNHNS and CDR2 SASEGT. CDR3 sequence: CASSRSGQEAFF. The CDR3, as DNA: TGTGCCAGCAGCAGATCGGGACAGGAAGCTTTCTTT.

The chain uses TRBV27 and TRBJ2-7; 8 bases line up with TRBD1. The CDR3 contains 13 residues. Trimming cost V 5 bases and J 5 bases; bases outside gene matches: 5. Germline CDR1 is MNHEY and CDR2 is SMNVEV (reference sequence). CDR3 amino acids: CASSVGTGHEQYF. For the CDR3, the DNA is TGTGCCAGCAGTGTCGGGACAGGCCACGAGCAGTACTTC.

The CDR3, as DNA: TGTGCCAGCAGCACTTCTAGCGGGAGAGGGAACACCGGGGAGCTGTTTTTT. Translation: CASSTSSGRGNTGELFF. The gene calls are TRBV5-4 and TRBJ2-2; 10 bases map to TRBD2. Germline trimming cut 4 bases from V and 1 base from J; bases unmatched to any gene: 7. This CDR3 has 17 residues. Per the germline V gene, CDR1 is SGHNT and CDR2 is YYREEE (reference sequence). The full variable domain, completed using reference TRBV5-4 and TRBJ2-2, is ETGVTQSPTHLIKTRGQQVTLRCSSQSGHNTVSWYQQALGQGPQFIFQYYREEENGRGNFPPRFSGLQFPNYSSELNVNALELDDSALYLCASSTSSGRGNTGELFFGEGSRLTVL.

The V gene is TRBV5-1, the J gene TRBJ2-3; TRBD2 matches 7 bases. The germline V gene has CDR1 SGHRS and CDR2 YFSETQ. CDR3 length: 17 residues. The junction had 11 bases not matched to a gene; V was cut back by 4 bases and J by 0 bases. CDR3: CASSPLPSGPSTDTQYF. The CDR3 DNA sequence: TGCGCCAGCAGCCCCCTCCCTAGCGGCCCTAGCACAGATACGCAGTATTTT.

The chain carries TRBV6-6 and TRBJ2-5; D is unresolved. Looked up from germline, CDR1 is MNHNY and CDR2 is SVGAGI (reference sequence). V was trimmed by 8 bases and J by 5 bases, leaving 9 bases between them. The CDR3 has 11 residues. The chain's CDR3 is CASHNAETQYF. In DNA form, the CDR3 reads TGTGCCAGCCACAACGCTGAGACCCAGTACTTC.

CDR3 DNA sequence: TGTGCCAGCAGGGACAGGGGCTACAATCAGCCCCAGCATTTT. This encodes CASRDRGYNQPQHF. This chain links TRBV28 with TRBJ1-5, with TRBD1 matching 9 bases. The CDR3 consists of 14 residues. The V gene end was trimmed by 6 bases and the J gene end by 3 bases; junction bases not matched to a gene: 3. Germline lookup yields CDR1 MDHEN and CDR2 SYDVKM.

This chain joins TRBV7-6 and TRBJ2-3; 13 bases match TRBD2. The CDR3 covers 18 residues. Germline CDR1 reads SGHVS; CDR2 reads FNYEAQ. With V trimmed by 1 base and J by 4 bases, 8 bases remained unmatched. For the CDR3, the DNA is TGTGCCAGCAGCTTAGGAGGGGGGACTAGCGGGATCGCAGATACGCAGTATTTT. It yields the protein CASSLGGGTSGIADTQYF.

The CDR3 nucleotides are TGTGCCAGCTCATCGAGTGGGGGGAGCAGACCCTACGAGCAGTACTTC. Amino acid sequence: CASSSSGGSRPYEQYF. V gene TRBV18 combines with J gene TRBJ2-7, with D tentatively TRBD2 (6 bases). Germline values: CDR1 KGHSH, CDR2 LQKENI. Trimming took off 5 bases at V and 2 bases at J, with 19 bases between the two ends. This CDR3 spans 16 amino acids.

The chain recombines TRBV6-6 with TRBJ2-5; 7 bases map to TRBD2. Losses at the gene ends were 5 bases for V and 7 bases for J; bases not matched to a gene: 4. The length of the CDR3 is 12 residues. The germline V gene encodes CDR1 MNHNY and CDR2 SVGAGI (reference sequence). The CDR3 DNA sequence: TGTGCCAGCAGTCAGCGGGGCTTGACCCAGTACTTC. Protein sequence: CASSQRGLTQYF.

CDR3 region: CASSGLAYTGELFF. The CDR3, as DNA: TGCGCCAGCAGCGGACTAGCGTACACCGGGGAGCTGTTTTTT. This chain connects TRBV10-2 to TRBJ2-2; 9 bases fit TRBD2. The CDR3 sequence is 14 residues long. V dropped 6 bases and J dropped 3; count of bases not matched to a gene: 2. Germline values: CDR1 WSHSY, CDR2 SAAADI.